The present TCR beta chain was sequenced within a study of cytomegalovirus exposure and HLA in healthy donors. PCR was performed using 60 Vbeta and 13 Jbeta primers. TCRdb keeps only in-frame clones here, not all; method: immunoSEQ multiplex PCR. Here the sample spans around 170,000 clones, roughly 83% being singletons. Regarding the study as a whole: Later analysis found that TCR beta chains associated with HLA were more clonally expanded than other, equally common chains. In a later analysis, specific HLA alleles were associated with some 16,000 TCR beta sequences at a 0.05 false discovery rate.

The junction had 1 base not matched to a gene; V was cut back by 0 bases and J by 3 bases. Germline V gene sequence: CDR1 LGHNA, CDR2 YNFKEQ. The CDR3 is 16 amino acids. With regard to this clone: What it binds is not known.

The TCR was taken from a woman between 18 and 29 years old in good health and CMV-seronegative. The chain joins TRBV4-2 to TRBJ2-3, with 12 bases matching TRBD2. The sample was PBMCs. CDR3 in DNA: TGTGCCAGCAGCCAAGACCTAGCGGGGGGGACAGATACGCAGTATTTT. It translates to CASSQDLAGGTDTQYF.